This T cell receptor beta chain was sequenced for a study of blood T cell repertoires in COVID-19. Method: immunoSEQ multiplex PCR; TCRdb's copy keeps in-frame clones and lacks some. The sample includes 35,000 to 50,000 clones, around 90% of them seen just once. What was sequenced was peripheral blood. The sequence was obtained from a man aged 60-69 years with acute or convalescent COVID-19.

The CDR3 protein is CASSPRPRESLYGYTF. The CDR3 DNA is TGTGCCAGCAGCCCTAGACCCCGGGAGAGTCTCTATGGCTACACCTTC. V gene TRBV7-2 combines with J gene TRBJ1-2, with no clear D. This CDR3 is 16 amino acids long. Germline-derived CDR1 and CDR2 are SGHTA and FQGNSA. V was pared by 5 bases and J by 4 bases, with 20 bases between.